This TCR beta chain is from a study of blood T cell repertoires in COVID-19. The table came from immunoSEQ multiplex PCR; TCRdb's copy has only in-frame clones and leaves some out. The sample has around 440,000 clones; roughly 88% are singletons. This TCR came from a woman in her fifties or sixties with COVID-19, enrolled during active disease. Sequences were obtained from peripheral blood.

CDR3: CASSHPPGQAQYF. CDR3 sequence (DNA): TGTGCCAGCAGCCATCCTCCGGGACAGGCACAGTACTTC. The chain carries TRBV3-1 (or the pseudogene TRBV3-2) and TRBJ2-7; TRBD1 matches 8 bases. V lost 3 bases, J lost 10 bases, and 8 bases stayed unmatched. Germline V gene sequence: CDR1 LGHDT, CDR2 YNNKEL (reference sequence). The length of the CDR3 is 13 residues.